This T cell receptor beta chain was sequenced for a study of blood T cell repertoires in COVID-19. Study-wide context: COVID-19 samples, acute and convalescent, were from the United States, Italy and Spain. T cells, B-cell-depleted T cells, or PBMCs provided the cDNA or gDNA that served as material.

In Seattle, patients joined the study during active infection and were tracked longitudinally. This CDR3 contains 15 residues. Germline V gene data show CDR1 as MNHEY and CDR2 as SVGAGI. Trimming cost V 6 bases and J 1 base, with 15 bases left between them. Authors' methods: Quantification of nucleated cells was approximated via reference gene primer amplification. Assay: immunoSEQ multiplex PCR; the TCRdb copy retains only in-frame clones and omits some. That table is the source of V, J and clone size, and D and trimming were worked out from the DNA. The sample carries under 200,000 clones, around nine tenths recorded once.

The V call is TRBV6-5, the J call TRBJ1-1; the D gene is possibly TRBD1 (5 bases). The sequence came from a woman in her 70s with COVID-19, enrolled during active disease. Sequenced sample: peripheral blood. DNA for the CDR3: TGTGCCAGCAGGAAATCAGGGAATACGAACACTGAAGCTTTCTTT. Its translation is CASRKSGNTNTEAFF.